This TCR beta chain derives from a study of blood T cells in healthy people across ages. Study as a whole: With template switching, about one barcoded beta molecule was captured per two T cells. Study results and limitations: The unknown donor CMV status may have confounded expanded clonotype changes. Both naive CD4+ cell counts and diversity were greater in long-lived donors than in aged donors. A strong correlation was found between TCR beta diversity and the percentage of naive T cells.

A second PCR of 7 to 11 cycles used a sample-barcoded 5' primer and a J-beta primer mix. TCRdb re-analysed the 5' RACE reads in MiXCR, keeping a single row per CDR3 protein. Seen here are some 640,000 distinct CDR3 sequences, approximately 50% observed once, and the top ten hold under 35%. CDR1 is MNHEY, CDR2 SMNVEV, per germline (reference sequence). This CDR3 region has 15 residues. V lost 1 base and J lost 5; bases outside the gene matches: 5. This clonotype was counted between two and nine times. Antigen unknown. V is TRBV27 and J is TRBJ2-5, with 9 bases lining up with TRBD2. The receptor comes from a woman aged 55 to 70 in good health. The sample consisted of blood. This chain's CDR3 is CASSLFGTSRETQYF. CDR3 coding DNA: TGTGCCAGCAGTTTATTTGGGACTAGCCGTGAGACCCAGTACTTC.